The 30 T cell receptor beta chains given below trace back to one sample, sequenced in a study of T-cell reconstitution after alpha-beta-depleted transplantation in children. Preparation of the TCRbeta library involved a method that used unique molecular identifiers. MiXCR, applied by TCRdb to the PCR reads, yields one record per CDR3 protein. This table holds more than 200,000 distinct CDR3 sequences, more than 7.5% found once. The source was PBMCs from the stem cell graft donor, collected from the stem cell graft. These TCRs come from a human donor who donated a stem cell graft to a child with SCID.

The table lists this clonotype with many counts. The V and J genes are TRBV28 and TRBJ1-4; possibly TRBD1 for D (5 bases). The germline V gene has CDR1 MDHEN and CDR2 SYDVKM. The CDR3 contains 15 residues. V lost 0 bases and J 0 bases, leaving 5 bases between the germline ends. The CDR3 loop is CASSLWGATNEKLFF. The CDR3 coding sequence is TGTGCCAGCAGTTTATGGGGGGCAACTAATGAAAAACTGTTTTTT.

This clonotype was seen at least ten times. This rearrangement joins TRBV30 to TRBJ2-3, with TRBD2 as a possible D gene (5 bases). CDR3 length: 15 residues. V dropped 2 bases and J dropped 4 bases, with 16 bases sitting between them. CDR1 GTSNPN and CDR2 SVGIG come from the germline V gene (reference sequence). CDR3 nucleotide sequence: TGTGCCTGGAGTCTGCGATGGGGAGCCGCAGATACGCAGTATTTT. It specifies CAWSLRWGAADTQYF.

Ten or more counts support this clonotype. The J gene is TRBJ2-2, the V gene TRBV28, with 7 bases matching TRBD1. CDR1 is MDHEN, CDR2 SYDVKM, per germline. Unmatched junction bases numbered 9, after V lost 6 bases and J lost 5 bases. This CDR3 comprises 15 residues. DNA for the CDR3: TGTGCCAGCAGGACCAGGGGGTGGAAGACCGGGGAGCTGTTTTTT. Translated: CASRTRGWKTGELFF.

In its sample, this clonotype was seen many times. This chain connects TRBV5-1 to TRBJ2-6, with a weak D call TRBD2 (5 bases). V lost 3 bases, J lost 2 bases, and 6 bases lay in between. The CDR3 sequence is 14 residues long. The germline V gene encodes CDR1 SGHRS and CDR2 YFSETQ. The CDR3 DNA sequence: TGCGCCAGCAGCTCGACTACTGGGGCCAACGTCCTGACTTTC. Its protein is CASSSTTGANVLTF.

The table lists this clonotype with many counts. This chain uses TRBV7-3 with TRBJ2-3, with 12 nucleotides matching TRBD2. CDR1 is SGHTA and CDR2 is FQGTGA in the germline V gene. J was trimmed by 5 bases and V by 4 bases; bases with no gene match: 4. CDR3 length equals 15 residues. CDR3 sequence: CASSSSGGVGDTQYF. The CDR3 DNA reads TGTGCCAGCAGCTCTAGCGGGGGGGTTGGAGATACGCAGTATTTT.

This clonotype was counted at least ten times. V usage is TRBV20-1 and J usage is TRBJ1-2; 9 bases match TRBD1. The germline CDR1 and CDR2 sequences are DFQATT and SNEGSKA (reference sequence). The CDR3 spans 12 residues. J was trimmed by 6 bases and V by 4 bases; bases with no gene match: 3. This chain's CDR3 is CSAIQGAHGYTF. CDR3 nucleotides: TGCAGTGCTATACAGGGGGCGCATGGCTACACCTTC.

This clonotype was observed many times. This chain joins TRBV5-1 and TRBJ2-2; 13 bases agree with TRBD2. With V trimmed by 4 bases and J by 8 bases, 8 bases remained unmatched. This CDR3 spans 16 amino acids. Germline V CDR1 and CDR2: SGHRS, YFSETQ. CDR3 loop: CASSLGLAGALGELFF. CDR3 DNA: TGCGCCAGCAGCCTCGGACTAGCGGGGGCCCTGGGGGAGCTGTTTTTT.

This chain uses TRBV20-1 with TRBJ1-2, with D hard to call. This CDR3 comprises 14 residues. CDR1 and CDR2 from the germline V gene are DFQATT and SNEGSKA (reference sequence). V was pared by 3 bases and J by 13 bases, with 24 bases between. Here the CDR3 reads CSASLPPYVFLSTF. CDR3 nucleotides: TGCAGTGCTAGTCTCCCCCCCTACGTTTTTCTGAGCACCTTC.

This clonotype was seen at least ten times. The chain carries TRBV6-5 and TRBJ2-1, with 11 bases lining up with TRBD2. Germline CDR1 MNHEY, CDR2 SVGAGI. Trimming at V came to 0 bases and at J to 2 bases, leaving 3 bases not matched to a gene. This CDR3 spans 17 amino acids. CDR3 sequence (DNA): TGTGCCAGCAGTTACTCTGGACTAGCGGGCGCCTACAATGAGCAGTTCTTC. This sequence encodes CASSYSGLAGAYNEQFF.

This clonotype has a handful of counts. V is TRBV6-1 and J is TRBJ2-7; 9 positions agree with TRBD1. The trim removed 3 bases at V and 2 bases at J, leaving 8 bases unmatched. Germline lookup yields CDR1 MNHNS and CDR2 SASEGT. CDR3 length: 16 residues. The CDR3 DNA sequence: TGTGCCAGCAGTGAGTTCGGGACAGGGAATCCCTACGAGCAGTACTTC. Amino acids: CASSEFGTGNPYEQYF.

This clonotype has ten or more counts. The chain links TRBV7-2 to TRBJ2-2; weak D call: TRBD1 (6 bases). This CDR3 has 15 residues. Germline values: CDR1 SGHTA, CDR2 FQGNSA. V lost 6 bases to trimming and J lost 6 bases, with 17 bases between them. CDR3 coding DNA: TGTGCCAGCAGGGAGAACAGGGAAAAATCCGGGGAGCTGTTTTTT. Translated: CASRENREKSGELFF.

This clonotype has at least ten counts. The V call is TRBV5-1, the J call TRBJ2-1; possible D gene TRBD2, 5 bases. V shed 0 bases and J shed 1 base, with 11 bases lying between them. From germline, CDR1 is SGHRS and CDR2 YFSETQ. CDR3 length: 16 amino acids. CDR3 DNA: TGCGCCAGCAGCTTGGCCTCAGGCGGGTCCTACAATGAGCAGTTCTTC. Amino acid sequence: CASSLASGGSYNEQFF.

The V and J genes are TRBV5-6 and TRBJ2-5; TRBD2 might be the D (5 bases). Looked up from germline, CDR1 is SGHDT and CDR2 is YYEEEE. The CDR3 spans 13 residues. The V and J ends lost 1 base and 4 bases respectively, with 8 bases between them. The DNA for the CDR3 is TGTGCCAGCAGCTTGAAAGGGAGAGAGACCCAGTACTTC. Protein: CASSLKGRETQYF. The variable domain in full, with the rest retrieved from reference TRBV5-6 and TRBJ2-5, is DAGVTQSPTHLIKTRGQQVTLRCSPKSGHDTVSWYQQALGQGPQFIFQYYEEEERQRGNFPDRFSGHQFPNYSSELNVNALLLGDSALYLCASSLKGRETQYFGPGTRLLVL.

Ten or more counts support this clonotype. The genes are TRBV7-8 and TRBJ1-6; D not resolved. Germline V gives CDR1 SGHVS, CDR2 FQNEAQ. V dropped 2 bases and J dropped 6 bases, with 14 bases sitting between them. This CDR3 region has 16 residues. For the CDR3, the DNA is TGTGCCAGCAGCTTACGGGTAGAGCTTTTTAATTCACCCCTCCACTTT. Translation: CASSLRVELFNSPLHF.

This clonotype was seen at least ten times. The chain recombines TRBV12-3 or TRBV12-4 with TRBJ2-2; 8 nucleotides agree with TRBD2. This CDR3 region has 13 residues. V lost 6 bases to trimming and J lost 6 bases; unmatched junction nucleotides: 3. Here the CDR3 reads CASRILAAGELFF. CDR3 coding DNA: TGTGCCAGCAGAATACTAGCGGCCGGGGAGCTGTTTTTT.

This clonotype was recorded many times. The V call is TRBV5-1, the J call TRBJ1-1; weak D call: TRBD1 (6 bases). The CDR3 consists of 15 residues. The germline V gene encodes CDR1 SGHRS and CDR2 YFSETQ. V dropped 4 bases and J dropped 1 base, with 14 bases sitting between them. The CDR3 loop is CASSGIAGANTEAFF. The CDR3 region has the DNA TGCGCCAGCAGCGGCATCGCGGGGGCGAACACTGAAGCTTTCTTT.

The chain employs TRBV5-1 and TRBJ2-5, with 9 bases aligning to TRBD1. V lost 4 bases to trimming and J lost 5 bases; unmatched junction nucleotides: 3. The CDR3 consists of 13 residues. The V gene's germline CDR1 is SGHRS and CDR2 YFSETQ. For the CDR3, the DNA is TGCGCCAGCAGCCAAGGACAGGGGGAGACCCAGTACTTC. This translates into CASSQGQGETQYF. The full variable domain, its missing parts supplied by reference TRBV5-1 and TRBJ2-5, is KAGVTQTPRYLIKTRGQQVTLSCSPISGHRSVSWYQQTPGQGLQFLFEYFSETQRNKGNFPGRFSGRQFSNSRSEMNVSTLELGDSALYLCASSQGQGETQYFGPGTRLLVL.

This clonotype was counted ten times or more. This rearrangement joins TRBV7-8 to TRBJ1-5, with 8 bases fitting TRBD1. With V trimmed by 3 bases and J by 3 bases, 7 bases remained unmatched. Germline-derived CDR1 and CDR2 are SGHVS and FQNEAQ. This CDR3 region has 16 residues. Written as DNA, the CDR3 is TGTGCCAGCAGCTTGGACGGGACAGGTACCAATCAGCCCCAGCATTTT. Its protein is CASSLDGTGTNQPQHF.

This clonotype was recorded at least ten times. The chain uses TRBV3-1 and TRBJ1-2, with TRBD1 as a possible D gene (5 bases). This CDR3 is 17 amino acids long. The V end lost 3 bases, the J end lost 4 bases, and 21 bases lay between the germline ends. Germline V lookup: CDR1 LGHDT, CDR2 YNNKEL (reference sequence). The CDR3 nucleotides read TGTGCCAGCAGCCAGAGTGGGCAAAGACAGAAACTCTATGGCTACACCTTC. As protein: CASSQSGQRQKLYGYTF.

Many counts were recorded for this clonotype. This rearrangement joins TRBV7-2 to TRBJ2-7, with D possibly being TRBD1 (5 bases). Trimming removed 3 bases at V and 0 bases at J, with 9 bases between. The CDR3 covers 14 residues. Germline values: CDR1 SGHTA, CDR2 FQGNSA. The CDR3 region has the DNA TGTGCCAGCAGCTTTCGACAGACCTCCTACGAGCAGTACTTC. It translates to CASSFRQTSYEQYF.

This clonotype was counted ten times or more. V gene TRBV12-3 or TRBV12-4 combines with J gene TRBJ2-7, with TRBD2 matching over 12 bases. The CDR3 runs 16 residues. Losses at the gene ends were 1 base for V and 2 bases for J; bases not matched to a gene: 3. The CDR3 DNA sequence: TGTGCCAGCAGTTTAGGGCTAGCGGGGGGGGCCTACGAGCAGTACTTC. The encoded protein is CASSLGLAGGAYEQYF.

This clonotype was seen a handful of times. The chain combines TRBV2 with TRBJ2-1, with 12 bases that match TRBD2. The CDR3 has 16 residues. Germline V gene lookup returns CDR1 SNHLY and CDR2 FYNNEI. V dropped 3 bases and J dropped 4; count of bases not matched to a gene: 4. The CDR3 bases are TGTGCCAGCAGTGATGCGACTAGCGGGGGATACAATGAGCAGTTCTTC. It codes for CASSDATSGGYNEQFF.

In this sample, this clonotype turned up a few times. The rearrangement links TRBV29-1 to TRBJ1-1; TRBD1 matches 10 bases. CDR3 length equals 13 residues. Germline CDR1 is SQVTM and CDR2 is ANQGSEA. Unmatched junction bases numbered 2, after V lost 6 bases and J lost 1 base. The CDR3 nucleotides are TGCAGCGTAGACAGGGGGCGGAACACTGAAGCTTTCTTT. Its translation: CSVDRGRNTEAFF.

This clonotype was detected ten times or more. The V call is TRBV14, the J call TRBJ1-1, with unresolved D. Trimming pared 8 bases from V and 3 bases from J, leaving 10 bases between. The CDR3 spans 12 residues. The germline V gene encodes CDR1 SGHDN and CDR2 FVKESK. DNA of the CDR3: TGTGCCAGCCAGGCGTTAGACACTGAAGCTTTCTTT. Protein: CASQALDTEAFF.

This clonotype showed up many times. This chain uses TRBV30 with TRBJ2-6; D uncertain. In germline, CDR1 is GTSNPN, CDR2 SVGIG (reference sequence). This CDR3 contains 12 residues. Trimming stripped 6 bases from V and 2 bases from J, with 5 bases between. The CDR3 loop is CACSTGANVLTF. In DNA, the CDR3 is TGTGCCTGTTCTACTGGGGCCAACGTCCTGACTTTC. Together with reference TRBV30 and TRBJ2-6, the CDR3 gives the full variable domain: SQTIHQWPATLVQPVGSPLSLECTVEGTSNPNLYWYRQAAGRGLQLLFYSVGIGQISSEVPQNLSASRPQDRQFILSSKKLLLSDSGFYLCACSTGANVLTFGAGSRLTVL.

This clonotype has at least ten counts. The V call is TRBV7-2, the J call TRBJ1-5, with TRBD1 as a possible D gene (5 bases). Germline CDR1 reads SGHTA; CDR2 reads FQGNSA. V dropped 4 bases and J dropped 5 bases, with 12 bases sitting between them. There are 14 residues in the CDR3. This CDR3 reads CASSSQGGDQPQHF. In DNA, the CDR3 is TGTGCCAGCAGCTCCCAGGGCGGTGATCAGCCCCAGCATTTT.

V is TRBV6-1 and J is TRBJ1-1; the D is unclear. Between the trimmed V and J ends, which lost 6 bases and 0 bases, there was a span of 20 bases. CDR1 MNHNS and CDR2 SASEGT come from the germline V gene. This CDR3 spans 17 amino acids. CDR3 sequence (DNA): TGTGCCAGCAGCTTTTCGTCGAGGGCCGCCCTGAACACTGAAGCTTTCTTT. This sequence encodes CASSFSSRAALNTEAFF.

This clonotype has ten or more counts. One end of the junction fails to match germline, which may point to a read error. The gene calls are TRBV20-1 and TRBJ1-1; D may be TRBD1 (5 bases). Germline-derived CDR1 and CDR2 are DFQATT and SNEGSKA (reference sequence). This CDR3 spans 13 amino acids. CDR3: CSARDSRNTEAFF. The CDR3 DNA reads as TGCAGTGCAAGAGACAGCAGGAACACTGAAGCTTTCTTT.

This clonotype was counted many times. The chain has TRBV7-2 and TRBJ2-3; perhaps TRBD1 as D (6 bases). Germline V CDR1 and CDR2: SGHTA, FQGNSA. The germline V and J ends were trimmed by 3 bases and 4 bases, with 14 bases remaining between them. The CDR3 consists of 15 residues. CDR3 sequence reads: CASSFGRGGPDTQYF. CDR3 DNA sequence: TGTGCCAGCAGCTTTGGCAGGGGCGGCCCAGATACGCAGTATTTT. The variable domain in full, with the rest retrieved from reference TRBV7-2 and TRBJ2-3, is GAGVSQSPSNKVTEKGKDVELRCDPISGHTALYWYRQSLGQGLEFLIYFQGNSAPDKSGLPSDRFSAERTGGSVSTLTIQRTQQEDSAVYLCASSFGRGGPDTQYFGPGTRLTVL.

This clonotype was counted only a few times. V and J are TRBV6-5 and TRBJ1-2, with D maybe TRBD1 (5 bases). Germline loops: CDR1 MNHEY, CDR2 SVGAGI. This CDR3 region has 16 residues. V lost 0 bases and J 5 bases, leaving 16 bases between the germline ends. CDR3 DNA sequence: TGTGCCAGCAGTTACTCGACGTCCAGGGAAGGTTATGGCTACACCTTC. The encoded protein is CASSYSTSREGYGYTF.